These 24 T cell receptor beta chains were all obtained from the same sample, sequenced in a study of T cells in Graves' hyperthyroidism and ophthalmopathy (dated 2019 in TCRdb). Libraries were made using multiplex PCR. The instrument given in TCRdb is Illumina HiSeq 2000. The TCR beta CDR3 regions were amplified from the RNA transcripts. The TCR CDR3 was subjected to a first round of RT-PCR using the HTBI primer set and the Qiagen OneStep RT-PCR kit. TCRdb trimmed public reads at Q25 via fastp, called clones via MiXCR and kept in-frame beta chains. Rows are unified per CDR3 protein, each entry keeping the most common DNA and genes. Here the sample has fewer than 450,000 distinct CDR3 sequences; about 18% occur a single time. Jointly, the top ten make up around a third of the sample. Material for sequencing was blood. The receptors were sampled from a young woman with Graves' hyperthyroidism that later progressed to Graves' ophthalmopathy.

This chain links TRBV7-9 with TRBJ2-2, with unresolved D. V lost 5 bases and J lost 5, with 15 bases in between. The CDR3 length is 15 residues. Germline values: CDR1 SEHNR, CDR2 FQNEAQ (reference sequence). Here the CDR3 DNA reads TGTGCCAGCAGCACACTCACTGGAAATACCGGGGAGCTGTTTTTT. Translated, it gives CASSTLTGNTGELFF.

This clonotype was seen many times. The chain carries TRBV7-6 and TRBJ2-1, with D unresolved. The germline V and J ends were trimmed by 5 bases and 7 bases, with 12 bases remaining between them. CDR3 length equals 13 residues. Germline assignment: CDR1 SGHVS and CDR2 FNYEAQ. The CDR3, as DNA: TGTGCCAGCAGCCCAGAGGTAGGGAATGAGCAGTTCTTC. Translated: CASSPEVGNEQFF.

The chain couples TRBV5-8 to TRBJ2-1, with a tentative D call TRBD1 (6 bases). Germline CDR1 SGHTS, CDR2 YDEGEE. Trimming left V 2 bases short and J 4 bases short, with 13 bases between. There are 15 residues in the CDR3. CDR3 coding DNA: TGTGCCAGCAGCTTCGACCCCCAGGGGTACAATGAGCAGTTCTTC. Translated, it gives CASSFDPQGYNEQFF. Full variable domain (rest looked up from reference TRBV5-8 and TRBJ2-1): EAGVTQSPTHLIKTRGQQATLRCSPISGHTSVYWYQQALGLGLQFLLWYDEGEERNRGNFPPRFSGRQFPNYSSELNVNALELEDSALYLCASSFDPQGYNEQFFGPGTRLTVL.

This clonotype was seen at least ten times. The chain uses TRBV3-1 and TRBJ2-1; D remains ambiguous. The germline V gene encodes CDR1 LGHDT and CDR2 YNNKEL (reference sequence). Trimming shortened V by 0 bases and J by 12 bases, and 12 bases separated the two germline ends. CDR3 length: 13 residues. CDR3 amino acids: CASSQDKASRQFF. CDR3 DNA sequence: TGTGCCAGCAGCCAAGATAAGGCTAGTAGGCAGTTCTTC.

The chain couples TRBV2 to TRBJ1-1; 9 bases match TRBD1. The CDR3 covers 16 residues. J gave up 5 bases and V 6 bases, and 13 bases lay outside the gene matches. The germline gives CDR1 SNHLY, CDR2 FYNNEI. The CDR3 protein is CASSLTGGLSRTEAFF. The CDR3 DNA is TGTGCCAGCAGCTTGACAGGGGGTCTTTCAAGGACTGAAGCTTTCTTT.

The sample holds many counts of this clonotype. The chain couples TRBV9 to TRBJ1-1, with D possibly being TRBD1 (5 bases). The CDR3 contains 14 residues. With 3 bases removed from V and 6 bases from J, the gap between germline ends came to 15 bases. Germline assignment: CDR1 SGDLS and CDR2 YYNGEE. CDR3 sequence: CASSAGRTRAEAFF. CDR3 bases: TGTGCCAGCAGCGCAGGGCGCACGAGAGCTGAAGCTTTCTTT. The full variable domain, its missing parts supplied by reference TRBV9 and TRBJ1-1, is DSGVTQTPKHLITATGQRVTLRCSPRSGDLSVYWYQQSLDQGLQFLIQYYNGEERAKGNILERFSAQQFPDLHSELNLSSLELGDSALYFCASSAGRTRAEAFFGQGTRLTVV.

This clonotype has more than one count but fewer than ten. The gene calls are TRBV27 and TRBJ2-7; D possibly uses TRBD1 or TRBD2 (6 bases each). CDR1 and CDR2 from the germline V gene are MNHEY and SMNVEV (reference sequence). V was pared by 2 bases and J by 2 bases, with 13 bases between. The length of the CDR3 is 15 residues. The CDR3: CASSLGGGATYEQYF. For the CDR3, the DNA is TGTGCCAGCAGTTTAGGGGGCGGGGCAACCTACGAGCAGTACTTC.

The V and J genes are TRBV6-1 and TRBJ2-1; tentative D call: TRBD2 (5 bases). This CDR3 spans 16 amino acids. CDR1 is MNHNS and CDR2 is SASEGT in the germline V gene. Trimming removed 7 bases from V and 4 bases from J, with 20 bases in between. This chain's CDR3 is CASIGEGRGTYNEQFF. For the CDR3, the DNA is TGTGCCAGCATTGGAGAGGGAAGAGGAACTTACAATGAGCAGTTCTTC.

The rearrangement joins TRBV2 to TRBJ2-7; D gene unclear. Germline V lookup: CDR1 SNHLY, CDR2 FYNNEI. This CDR3 has 13 amino acids. Trimming took off 4 bases at V and 1 base at J, with 8 bases between the two ends. CDR3 residues: CASSVTTSYEQYV. The CDR3, as DNA: TGTGCCAGCAGTGTTACAACTTCCTACGAGCAGTACGTC.

This clonotype has a count of ten or more. The J gene is TRBJ1-5, the V gene TRBV2; 9 nucleotides align to TRBD1. Germline V gene sequence: CDR1 SNHLY, CDR2 FYNNEI. The length of the CDR3 is 15 residues. V lost 6 bases and J lost 6; bases outside the gene matches: 9. For the CDR3, the DNA is TGTGCCAGCAGCCGCGGGACAGGGTCTGGTCAGCCCCAGCATTTT. Translated, it gives CASSRGTGSGQPQHF.

V usage is TRBV12-3 or TRBV12-4 and J usage is TRBJ2-3; TRBD2 matches at 11 bases. CDR3 size: 15 residues. V was clipped by 6 bases and J by 6 bases; unmatched bases: 8. The CDR3 sequence: CASRLAGDPQDTQYF. The DNA of the CDR3 is TGTGCCAGCAGACTAGCGGGAGACCCCCAGGATACGCAGTATTTT.

This clonotype was counted between two and nine times. The gene calls are TRBV24-1 and TRBJ2-6; unclear D gene. V was trimmed by 3 bases and J by 4 bases, leaving 9 bases between them. The CDR3 extends over 15 amino acids. Germline assignment: CDR1 KGHDR and CDR2 SFDVKD. CDR3 coding DNA: TGTGCCACCAGTGATCCTATGGAAGGGGCCAACGTCCTGACTTTC. Protein: CATSDPMEGANVLTF.

This clonotype appeared many times. The rearrangement uses TRBV29-1 and TRBJ2-2; possibly TRBD1 or TRBD2 for D (5 bases each). Trimming cost V 6 bases and J 3 bases, with 14 bases left between them. The V gene's germline CDR1 is SQVTM and CDR2 ANQGSEA. There are 14 residues in the CDR3. The CDR3 DNA reads as TGCAGCGTGGATTCGGGACGGGACACCGGGGAGCTGTTTTTT. Protein: CSVDSGRDTGELFF.

This clonotype was detected ten times or more. The chain employs TRBV2 and TRBJ2-1, with D unresolved. CDR3 length equals 14 residues. The germline V gene encodes CDR1 SNHLY and CDR2 FYNNEI. The V end was cut by 4 bases, the J end by 5 bases, with 12 bases between. The CDR3 DNA reads as TGTGCCAGCAGTGTTCGGCAGATGAACAATGAGCAGTTCTTC. This encodes CASSVRQMNNEQFF.

The chain carries TRBV4-1 and TRBJ1-2; maybe TRBD1 (6 bases). The CDR3 is 13 amino acids. Germline V gene lookup returns CDR1 MGHRA and CDR2 YSYEKL. The germline V and J ends were trimmed by 1 base and 10 bases, with 13 bases remaining between them. The CDR3 sequence is CASSQVIGQIYTF. The CDR3 nucleotides read TGCGCCAGCAGCCAAGTGATCGGACAGATCTACACCTTC.

This clonotype appeared many times. This is likely a read error, given that the CDR3 carries no conserved phenylalanine or tryptophan at its end. The chain couples TRBV11-2 to TRBJ2-1; TRBD2 is a possible D gene (6 bases). The CDR3 consists of 16 residues. Germline V lookup: CDR1 SGHAT, CDR2 FQNNGV. Trimming pared 4 bases from V and 3 bases from J, leaving 16 bases between. The CDR3 region is CASSSSGLDVYNEQFL. The DNA for the CDR3 is TGTGCCAGCAGCTCAAGCGGGTTAGATGTCTACAATGAGCAGTTCCTC.

This clonotype was recorded at least ten times. This chain uses TRBV20-1 with TRBJ2-1, with TRBD2 matching 7 bases. CDR1 DFQATT and CDR2 SNEGSKA come from the germline V gene (reference sequence). Trimming removed 3 bases from V and 7 bases from J; junction bases left unmatched: 12. There are 15 residues in the CDR3. CDR3 bases: TGCAGTGCTAGTTTTTTGGCGGGAGAGGTAAATGAGCAGTTCTTC. Amino acids: CSASFLAGEVNEQFF.

The chain carries TRBV4-2 and TRBJ2-1; 9 positions agree with TRBD2. With V trimmed by 4 bases and J by 6 bases, 7 bases remained unmatched. Germline CDR1 LGHNA, CDR2 YNFKEQ. CDR3 length equals 15 residues. The DNA for the CDR3 is TGTGCCAGCAGCCCGATAGCGGGAGAGGGCAATGAGCAGTTCTTC. Its translation: CASSPIAGEGNEQFF.

This clonotype was seen many times. The V gene is TRBV30, the J gene TRBJ1-5; D unresolved. This CDR3 comprises 13 residues. CDR1 GTSNPN and CDR2 SVGIG come from the germline V gene (reference sequence). The ends were cut back, 0 bases at V and 6 bases at J, with 9 bases in the middle. For the CDR3, the DNA is TGTGCCTGGAGTGTTTCTCGTCGTCAGCCCCAGCATTTT. It encodes CAWSVSRRQPQHF.

This clonotype came up many times. The gene calls are TRBV15 and TRBJ1-3; TRBD1 is a possible D gene (5 bases). Per germline, CDR1 LNHNV and CDR2 YYDKDF (reference sequence). The V gene lost 1 base and the J gene lost 3 bases, with 16 bases spanning the gap. This CDR3 is built from 17 residues. CDR3 protein: CATSRGSAAGLGNTIYF. The CDR3 nucleotides are TGTGCCACCAGCAGAGGGTCGGCGGCGGGGCTTGGAAACACCATATATTTT.

This clonotype appeared many times. V and J are TRBV12-3 or TRBV12-4 and TRBJ2-7, with D perhaps being TRBD1 or TRBD2 (5 bases each). This CDR3 spans 13 amino acids. Between the trimmed V and J ends, which lost 6 bases and 2 bases, there was a span of 11 bases. This chain's CDR3 is CASSRGTAYEQYF. CDR3 DNA: TGTGCCAGCAGCCGAGGGACCGCCTACGAGCAGTACTTC.

This clonotype has at least ten counts. This chain connects TRBV29-1 to TRBJ2-7; 11 bases align to TRBD2. Trimming took 6 bases from V and 4 from J; bases not matched to a gene: 8. This CDR3 is built from 14 residues. Per germline, CDR1 SQVTM and CDR2 ANQGSEA. In nucleotides, the CDR3 is TGCAGCGTCCTTACGGGACTAGCGGAATACGAGCAGTACTTC. Amino acid sequence: CSVLTGLAEYEQYF.

Comment on this clonotype: This may be a read error, as it is one base from a much larger clone. The J gene is TRBJ2-2, the V gene TRBV27; TRBD2 agrees at 8 bases. V gave up 2 bases and J gave up 6 bases; unmatched junction bases: 14. This CDR3 comprises 18 residues. Germline CDR1 MNHEY, CDR2 SMNVEV (reference sequence). CDR3 amino acids: CASSLIGSGGGSAGELFF. CDR3 DNA sequence: TGTGCCAGCAGTTTAATAGGTTCCGGGGGGGGCTCCGCCGGGGAGCTGTTTTTT.

This clonotype appeared many times. The chain carries TRBV2 and TRBJ1-1, with 9 bases that match TRBD1. In germline, CDR1 is SNHLY, CDR2 FYNNEI. The CDR3 is 15 residues long. The ends lost 4 bases at V and 6 bases at J; junction bases unmatched: 9. The chain's CDR3 is CASSAGTGYGAEAFF. The CDR3 bases are TGTGCCAGCAGTGCAGGGACAGGGTATGGGGCTGAAGCTTTCTTT. The entire variable domain, with the rest obtained from reference TRBV2 and TRBJ1-1, is as follows: EPEVTQTPSHQVTQMGQEVILRCVPISNHLYFYWYRQILGQKVEFLVSFYNNEISEKSEIFDDQFSVERPDGSNFTLKIRSTKLEDSAMYFCASSAGTGYGAEAFFGQGTRLTVV.